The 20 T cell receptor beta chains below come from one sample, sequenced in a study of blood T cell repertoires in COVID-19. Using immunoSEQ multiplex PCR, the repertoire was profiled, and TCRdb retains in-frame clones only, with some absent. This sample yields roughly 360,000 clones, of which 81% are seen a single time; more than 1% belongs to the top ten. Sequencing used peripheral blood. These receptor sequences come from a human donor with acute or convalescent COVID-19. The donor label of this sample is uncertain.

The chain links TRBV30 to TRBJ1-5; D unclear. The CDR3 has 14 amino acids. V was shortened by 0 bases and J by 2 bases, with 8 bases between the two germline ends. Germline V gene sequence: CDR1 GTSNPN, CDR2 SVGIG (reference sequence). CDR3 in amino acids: CAWSVTRGNQPQHF. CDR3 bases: TGTGCCTGGAGTGTGACGAGGGGCAATCAGCCCCAGCATTTT.

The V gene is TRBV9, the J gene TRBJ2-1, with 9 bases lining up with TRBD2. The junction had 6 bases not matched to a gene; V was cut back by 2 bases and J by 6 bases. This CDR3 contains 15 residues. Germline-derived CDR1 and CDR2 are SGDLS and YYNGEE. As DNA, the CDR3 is TGTGCCAGCAGCGTGTCAGCTAGCGGGATCAATGAGCAGTTCTTC. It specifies CASSVSASGINEQFF. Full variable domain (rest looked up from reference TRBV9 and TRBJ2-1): DSGVTQTPKHLITATGQRVTLRCSPRSGDLSVYWYQQSLDQGLQFLIQYYNGEERAKGNILERFSAQQFPDLHSELNLSSLELGDSALYFCASSVSASGINEQFFGPGTRLTVL.

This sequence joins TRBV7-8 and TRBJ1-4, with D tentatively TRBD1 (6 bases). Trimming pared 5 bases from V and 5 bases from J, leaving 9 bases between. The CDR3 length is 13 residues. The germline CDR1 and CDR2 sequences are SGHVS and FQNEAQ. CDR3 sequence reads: CASSPQGNEKLFF. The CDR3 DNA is TGTGCCAGCAGCCCTCAGGGGAATGAAAAACTGTTTTTT.

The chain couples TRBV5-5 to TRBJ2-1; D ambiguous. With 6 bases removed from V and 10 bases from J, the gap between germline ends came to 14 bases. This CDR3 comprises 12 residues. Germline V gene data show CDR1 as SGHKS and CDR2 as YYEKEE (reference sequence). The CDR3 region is CASNDEVGEQFF. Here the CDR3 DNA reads TGTGCCAGCAACGACGAGGTAGGAGAGCAGTTCTTC.

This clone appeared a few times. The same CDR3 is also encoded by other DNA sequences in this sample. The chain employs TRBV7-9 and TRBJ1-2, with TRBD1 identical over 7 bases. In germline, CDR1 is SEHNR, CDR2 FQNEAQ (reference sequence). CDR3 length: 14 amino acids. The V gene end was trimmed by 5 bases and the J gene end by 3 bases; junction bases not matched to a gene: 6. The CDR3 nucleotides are TGTGCCAGCAGCCTTACAGGGGTCGACTATGGCTACACCTTC. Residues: CASSLTGVDYGYTF.

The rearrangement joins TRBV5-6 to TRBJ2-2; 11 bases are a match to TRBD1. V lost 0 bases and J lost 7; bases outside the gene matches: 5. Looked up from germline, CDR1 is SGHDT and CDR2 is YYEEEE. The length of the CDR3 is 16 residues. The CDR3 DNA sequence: TGTGCCAGCAGCTTGGCCCCCGGGACAGGGGGCGGGGAGCTGTTTTTT. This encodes CASSLAPGTGGGELFF.

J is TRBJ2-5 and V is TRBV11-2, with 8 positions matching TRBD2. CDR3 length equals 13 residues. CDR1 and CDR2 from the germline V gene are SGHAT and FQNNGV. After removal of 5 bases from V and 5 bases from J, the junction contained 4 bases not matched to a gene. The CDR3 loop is CASSMGLVETQYF. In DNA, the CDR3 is TGTGCCAGCAGCATGGGACTAGTGGAGACCCAGTACTTC.

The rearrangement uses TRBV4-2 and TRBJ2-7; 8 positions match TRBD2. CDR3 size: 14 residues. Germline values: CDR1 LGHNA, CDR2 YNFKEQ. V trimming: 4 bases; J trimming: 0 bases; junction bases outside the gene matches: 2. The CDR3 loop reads CASSPGGSSYEQYF. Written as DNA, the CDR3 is TGTGCCAGCAGCCCGGGGGGGAGCTCCTACGAGCAGTACTTC.

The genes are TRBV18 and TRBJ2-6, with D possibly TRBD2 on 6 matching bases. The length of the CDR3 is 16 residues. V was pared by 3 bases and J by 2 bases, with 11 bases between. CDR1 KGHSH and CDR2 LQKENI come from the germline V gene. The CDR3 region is CASSPISGAGANVLTF. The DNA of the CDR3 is TGTGCCAGCTCACCGATATCGGGGGCTGGGGCCAACGTCCTGACTTTC.

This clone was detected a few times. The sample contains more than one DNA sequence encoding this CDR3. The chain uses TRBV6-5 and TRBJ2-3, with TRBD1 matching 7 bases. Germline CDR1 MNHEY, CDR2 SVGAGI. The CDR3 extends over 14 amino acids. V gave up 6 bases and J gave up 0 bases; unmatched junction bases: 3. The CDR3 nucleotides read TGTGCCAGCAGCCCGACAGGGAGCACAGATACGCAGTATTTT. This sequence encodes CASSPTGSTDTQYF.

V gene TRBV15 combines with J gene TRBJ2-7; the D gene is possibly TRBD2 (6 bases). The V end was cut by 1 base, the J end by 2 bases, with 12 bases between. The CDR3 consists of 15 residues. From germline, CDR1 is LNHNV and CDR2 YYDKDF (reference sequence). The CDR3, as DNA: TGTGCCACCAGCAGAGTGAGTAGCGGACCCTACGAGCAGTACTTC. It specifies CATSRVSSGPYEQYF.

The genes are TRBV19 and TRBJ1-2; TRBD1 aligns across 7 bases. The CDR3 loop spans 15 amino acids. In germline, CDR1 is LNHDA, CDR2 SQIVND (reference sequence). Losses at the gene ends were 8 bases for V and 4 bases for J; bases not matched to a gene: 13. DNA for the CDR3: TGTGCCAGTGGTACCCCAGGGGGTAGGCCCTATGGCTACACCTTC. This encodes CASGTPGGRPYGYTF.

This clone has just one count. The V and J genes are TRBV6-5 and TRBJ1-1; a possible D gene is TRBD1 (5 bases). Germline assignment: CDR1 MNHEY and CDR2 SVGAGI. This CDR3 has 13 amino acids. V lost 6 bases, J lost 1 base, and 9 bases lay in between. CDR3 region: CASRNGQNTEAFF. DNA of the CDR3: TGTGCCAGCAGAAACGGACAGAACACTGAAGCTTTCTTT.

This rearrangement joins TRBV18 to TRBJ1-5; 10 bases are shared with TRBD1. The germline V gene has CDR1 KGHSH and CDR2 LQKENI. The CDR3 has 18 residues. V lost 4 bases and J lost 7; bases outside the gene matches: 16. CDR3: CASSRGQGLSQSKQPQHF. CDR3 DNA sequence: TGTGCCAGCTCACGGGGACAGGGGCTTTCTCAGTCGAAACAGCCCCAGCATTTT.

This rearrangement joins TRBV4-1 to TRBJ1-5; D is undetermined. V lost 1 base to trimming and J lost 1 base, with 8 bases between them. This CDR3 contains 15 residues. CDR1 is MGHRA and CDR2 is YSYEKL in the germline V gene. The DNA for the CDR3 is TGCGCCAGCAGCCAAGTGGCAGAAAGCAATCAGCCCCAGCATTTT. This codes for CASSQVAESNQPQHF.

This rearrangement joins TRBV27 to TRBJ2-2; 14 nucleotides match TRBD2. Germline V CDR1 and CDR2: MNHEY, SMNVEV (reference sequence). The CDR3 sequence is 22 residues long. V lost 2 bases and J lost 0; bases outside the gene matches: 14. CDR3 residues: CASSLARGLAGARGTNTGELFF. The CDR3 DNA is TGTGCCAGCAGTTTAGCAAGGGGACTAGCGGGGGCCAGGGGGACGAACACCGGGGAGCTGTTTTTT.

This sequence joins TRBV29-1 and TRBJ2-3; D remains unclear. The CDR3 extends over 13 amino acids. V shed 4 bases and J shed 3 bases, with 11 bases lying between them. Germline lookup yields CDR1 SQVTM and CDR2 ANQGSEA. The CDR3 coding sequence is TGCAGCGTTGTAGTCCCCTTTACAGATACGCAGTATTTT. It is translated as CSVVVPFTDTQYF.

The CDR3 DNA follows: TGCGCCAGCAGCTTGGTGGGGAGGGATGGCACTGAAGCTTTCTTT. It specifies CASSLVGRDGTEAFF. This chain uses TRBV5-1 with TRBJ1-1; D is ambiguous. The CDR3 contains 15 residues. CDR1 is SGHRS and CDR2 is YFSETQ in the germline V gene. V shed 0 bases and J shed 4 bases, with 13 bases lying between them.

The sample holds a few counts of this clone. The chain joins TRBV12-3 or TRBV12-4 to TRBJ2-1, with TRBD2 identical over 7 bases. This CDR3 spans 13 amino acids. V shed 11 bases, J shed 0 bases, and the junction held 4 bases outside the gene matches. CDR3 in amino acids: CASRGSSYNEQFF. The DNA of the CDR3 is TGTGCCTCGCGGGGGAGCTCCTACAATGAGCAGTTCTTC.

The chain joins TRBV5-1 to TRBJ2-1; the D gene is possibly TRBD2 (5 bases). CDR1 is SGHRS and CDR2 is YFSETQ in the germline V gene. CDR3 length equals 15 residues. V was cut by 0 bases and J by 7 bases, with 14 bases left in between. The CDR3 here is CASSLGTSGWNEQFF. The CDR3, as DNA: TGCGCCAGCAGCTTGGGAACTAGTGGGTGGAATGAGCAGTTCTTC.